These 17 T cell receptor beta chains originate from one sample sequenced in a study of blood T cell repertoires in COVID-19. TCRdb's copy holds only in-frame clones and misses some; the assay was immunoSEQ multiplex PCR. The sample holds about 99,000 clones, 65% to 85% seen once. Source material: peripheral blood. The receptors here all came from a man in his 70s with active or convalescent COVID-19.

The DNA for the CDR3 is TGTGCCAGCAGTGAATATGGGGGCGACAGGGTGGGCTATGGCTACACCTTC. Its protein product is CASSEYGGDRVGYGYTF. The V and J genes are TRBV25-1 and TRBJ1-2, with 7 bases that match TRBD1. This CDR3 is 17 amino acids long. Trimming removed 0 bases from V and 4 bases from J; junction bases left unmatched: 11. The germline V gene has CDR1 MGHDK and CDR2 SYGVNS.

The chain uses TRBV7-2 and TRBJ1-6, with D possibly being TRBD1 (6 bases). The CDR3 consists of 15 residues. The V and J ends lost 1 base and 8 bases respectively, with 12 bases between them. Germline CDR1 reads SGHTA; CDR2 reads FQGNSA. The DNA for the CDR3 is TGTGCCAGCAGCTTAGGCACCAGGGGTGATTCACCCCTCCACTTT. Its translation is CASSLGTRGDSPLHF.

With regard to this clone: The same CDR3 arises from other DNA sequences in this sample as well. The genes are TRBV2 and TRBJ1-2; D might be TRBD1 (6 bases). The CDR3 spans 14 residues. Germline lookup yields CDR1 SNHLY and CDR2 FYNNEI. Trimming took off 6 bases at V and 2 bases at J, with 13 bases between the two ends. The CDR3 bases are TGTGCCAGCAGCCCAGGACAGACCAACTATGGCTACACCTTC. This gives the protein CASSPGQTNYGYTF.

The J gene is TRBJ2-3, the V gene TRBV3-1 (or the pseudogene TRBV3-2), with 11 bases matching TRBD2. J was trimmed by 5 bases and V by 5 bases; bases with no gene match: 6. The germline gives CDR1 LGHDT, CDR2 YNNKEL (reference sequence). The CDR3 sequence is 15 residues long. CDR3 DNA sequence: TGTGCCAGCAGCGTTAGCGGGGGGGGAGGAGATACGCAGTATTTT. Translated: CASSVSGGGGDTQYF.

V usage is TRBV28 and J usage is TRBJ1-5; maybe TRBD1 (6 bases). Germline lookup yields CDR1 MDHEN and CDR2 SYDVKM. The CDR3 loop spans 15 amino acids. Deletions cut 6 bases from V and 0 bases from J, with 12 bases between. As DNA, the CDR3 is TGTGCCAGCAGCCCGGGACAAAGTAGCAATCAGCCCCAGCATTTT. Amino acid sequence: CASSPGQSSNQPQHF.

The V and J genes are TRBV18 and TRBJ1-3; possible D gene TRBD1, 5 bases. The CDR3 covers 16 residues. CDR1 is KGHSH and CDR2 is LQKENI in the germline V gene. V was trimmed by 1 base and J by 4 bases, leaving 14 bases between them. Here the CDR3 reads CASSPLGQGLGNTIYF. DNA for the CDR3: TGTGCCAGCTCACCACTGGGGCAGGGCCTCGGAAACACCATATATTTT.

The gene calls are TRBV7-2 and TRBJ1-1; perhaps TRBD1 as D (6 bases). Germline CDR1 SGHTA, CDR2 FQGNSA. The V end was cut by 4 bases, the J end by 2 bases, with 11 bases between. CDR3 length equals 14 residues. CDR3 in DNA: TGTGCCAGCAGCTCGGGGGGCTCAAACACTGAAGCTTTCTTT. It encodes CASSSGGSNTEAFF.

This clone came up a few times. The chain links TRBV12-3 or TRBV12-4 to TRBJ1-2, with a possible D match to TRBD1 (5 bases). The CDR3 loop spans 13 amino acids. Trimming stripped 3 bases from V and 8 bases from J, with 13 bases between. The CDR3 spells CASSFASGGGYTF. The CDR3 bases are TGTGCCAGCAGTTTCGCCTCGGGGGGAGGCTACACCTTC.

The chain combines TRBV5-1 with TRBJ1-2; 7 nucleotides line up with TRBD1. Germline lookup yields CDR1 SGHRS and CDR2 YFSETQ. The length of the CDR3 is 16 residues. V lost 1 base to trimming and J lost 4 bases; unmatched junction nucleotides: 10. This CDR3 is CASSLPRTGSSYGYTF. The CDR3 coding sequence is TGCGCCAGCAGCTTGCCCCGGACAGGATCATCCTATGGCTACACCTTC. The full variable domain, rest sourced from reference TRBV5-1 and TRBJ1-2, is KAGVTQTPRYLIKTRGQQVTLSCSPISGHRSVSWYQQTPGQGLQFLFEYFSETQRNKGNFPGRFSGRQFSNSRSEMNVSTLELGDSALYLCASSLPRTGSSYGYTFGSGTRLTVV.

V usage is TRBV7-2 and J usage is TRBJ2-3, with a tentative D call TRBD2 (7 bases). V was shortened by 7 bases and J by 2 bases, with 13 bases between the two germline ends. There are 14 residues in the CDR3. CDR1 and CDR2 from the germline V gene are SGHTA and FQGNSA. The CDR3 protein is CASKGGINTDTQYF. The CDR3 DNA follows: TGTGCCAGCAAGGGGGGGATCAACACAGATACGCAGTATTTT.

The genes are TRBV19 and TRBJ1-6, with 11 bases lining up with TRBD1. Trimming took 6 bases from V and 4 from J; bases not matched to a gene: 14. Germline V gene lookup returns CDR1 LNHDA and CDR2 SQIVND (reference sequence). The length of the CDR3 is 19 residues. The CDR3 is CASSRLPRTGGWYNSPLHF. Written as DNA, the CDR3 is TGTGCCAGTAGCAGATTACCCAGGACAGGGGGCTGGTATAATTCACCCCTCCACTTT.

CDR3 bases: TGCGCCAGCAGCCCCTGGGACAGGAACACTGAAGCTTTCTTT. Encoded protein: CASSPWDRNTEAFF. This rearrangement joins TRBV5-1 to TRBJ1-1; 7 bases line up with TRBD1. CDR1 SGHRS and CDR2 YFSETQ come from the germline V gene. J gave up 1 base and V 4 bases, and 4 bases lay outside the gene matches. The CDR3 has 14 amino acids.

The chain recombines TRBV7-2 with TRBJ2-1, with 11 nucleotides matching TRBD2. The ends lost 1 base at V and 7 bases at J; junction bases unmatched: 6. The germline V gene has CDR1 SGHTA and CDR2 FQGNSA. The CDR3 has 16 amino acids. The CDR3 spells CASSLGSLAGGNEQFF. The CDR3 nucleotides read TGTGCCAGCAGCTTAGGGTCTCTAGCGGGGGGAAATGAGCAGTTCTTC.

Written as DNA, the CDR3 is TGTGCCATCAGTGAGACGGGTCTAGCGGAGTACAATGAGCAGTTCTTC. Its translation: CAISETGLAEYNEQFF. The chain recombines TRBV10-3 with TRBJ2-1, with 7 bases that match TRBD2. Per germline, CDR1 ENHRY and CDR2 SYGVKD. Losses at the gene ends were 2 bases for V and 4 bases for J; bases not matched to a gene: 8. The CDR3 totals 16 residues.

The chain uses TRBV7-2 and TRBJ1-2, with 7 positions matching TRBD1. The CDR3 length is 13 residues. The V segment lost 3 bases and the J segment 3 bases; nucleotides outside the gene matches: 1. Germline assignment: CDR1 SGHTA and CDR2 FQGNSA. CDR3 sequence: CASSFGQDYGYTF. In nucleotides, the CDR3 is TGTGCCAGCAGCTTCGGACAGGACTATGGCTACACCTTC.

The chain combines TRBV3-1 (or the pseudogene TRBV3-2) with TRBJ1-6; tentatively, D is TRBD1 (5 bases). Germline V gene sequence: CDR1 LGHDT, CDR2 YNNKEL (reference sequence). The CDR3 contains 14 residues. The germline V and J ends were trimmed by 4 bases and 7 bases, with 11 bases remaining between them. The CDR3 bases are TGTGCCAGCAGCCTCCAGGGTTTCAATTCACCCCTCCACTTT. Amino acids: CASSLQGFNSPLHF.

The chain is built from TRBV28 and TRBJ1-1; 9 nucleotides match TRBD1. The CDR3 is 17 amino acids. Looked up from germline, CDR1 is MDHEN and CDR2 is SYDVKM. The V and J ends lost 5 bases and 0 bases, in that order; junction bases with no gene match: 10. The CDR3 spells CASSTRQGEFLNTEAFF. The CDR3 DNA reads TGTGCCAGCAGTACCCGACAGGGGGAATTCCTGAACACTGAAGCTTTCTTT.